The 29 T cell receptor beta chains given below trace back to one sample, sequenced in a study of PD-1 blockade in classical Hodgkin lymphoma. Method: immunoSEQ multiplex PCR; TCRdb's copy keeps in-frame clones and lacks some. The sample has approximately 25,000 clones; around 80% are singletons. There was relapse after autologous stem cell transplantation in every patient, and there was variation in brentuximab vedotin exposure. The specimen was peripheral blood mononuclear cells (PBMCs), collected before the second cycle of nivolumab. All receptors come from a human donor with classical Hodgkin lymphoma.

The V gene is TRBV10-1, the J gene TRBJ2-2; 7 bases are a match to TRBD1. Germline loops: CDR1 WNHNN, CDR2 SYGVQD (reference sequence). There are 13 residues in the CDR3. J gave up 8 bases and V 6 bases, and 6 bases lay outside the gene matches. The CDR3 DNA sequence: TGCGCCAGCAGCCAAGACAGGGCGGGGGAGCTGTTTTTT. Its translation: CASSQDRAGELFF.

This sequence joins TRBV7-8 and TRBJ2-7; perhaps TRBD1 as D (6 bases). The germline CDR1 and CDR2 sequences are SGHVS and FQNEAQ. Trimming shortened V by 2 bases and J by 1 base, and 18 bases separated the two germline ends. The CDR3 loop spans 17 amino acids. This chain's CDR3 is CASSLKEGRQVSYEQYF. CDR3 nucleotides: TGTGCCAGCAGCTTAAAAGAGGGAAGACAGGTATCCTACGAGCAGTACTTC.

The rearrangement uses TRBV11-3 and TRBJ2-7, with TRBD2 matching over 7 bases. V was clipped by 6 bases and J by 4 bases; unmatched bases: 6. Germline V gene sequence: CDR1 SGHNT, CDR2 YENEEA. The CDR3 has 13 amino acids. CDR3 in DNA: TGTGCCAGCAGAAAGACTAGCAGTTACGAGCAGTACTTC. It encodes CASRKTSSYEQYF. Variable domain in full (rest from reference TRBV11-3 and TRBJ2-7): EAGVVQSPRYKIIEKKQPVAFWCNPISGHNTLYWYLQNLGQGPELLIRYENEEAVDDSQLPKDRFSAERLKGVDSTLKIQPAELGDSAVYLCASRKTSSYEQYFGPGTRLTVT.

J is TRBJ1-5 and V is TRBV25-1; D is unclear. The CDR3 loop spans 12 amino acids. Trimming stripped 3 bases from V and 6 bases from J, with 6 bases between. CDR1 and CDR2 from the germline V gene are MGHDK and SYGVNS. CDR3 nucleotide sequence: TGTGCCAGCAGTGATTGGGGTCAGCCCCAGCATTTT. Translating gives CASSDWGQPQHF.

V usage is TRBV18 and J usage is TRBJ1-4, with D perhaps matching TRBD1 (6 bases). In germline, CDR1 is KGHSH, CDR2 LQKENI. The CDR3 spans 15 residues. V lost 2 bases and J lost 4, with 11 bases in between. Here the CDR3 reads CASSPSYRVNEKLFF. CDR3 nucleotides: TGTGCCAGCTCACCAAGCTACAGGGTTAATGAAAAACTGTTTTTT.

The chain is built from TRBV6-6 and TRBJ1-2, with D perhaps TRBD1 (5 bases). CDR3 length: 14 residues. Germline V lookup: CDR1 MNHNY, CDR2 SVGAGI (reference sequence). Trimming shortened V by 0 bases and J by 8 bases, and 13 bases separated the two germline ends. The CDR3 region is CASSYSWGYEGYTF. The CDR3 region has the DNA TGTGCCAGCAGTTACTCGTGGGGGTATGAGGGCTACACCTTC.

This chain joins TRBV7-9 and TRBJ1-2; D unresolved. This CDR3 region has 14 residues. The germline V and J ends were trimmed by 1 base and 0 bases, with 6 bases remaining between them. CDR1 is SEHNR and CDR2 is FQNEAQ in the germline V gene (reference sequence). The CDR3 DNA is TGTGCCAGCAGCTTAGTGAGTTCTAACTATGGCTACACCTTC. It yields the protein CASSLVSSNYGYTF.

The chain is built from TRBV10-1 and TRBJ2-1; no clear D. CDR3 length equals 12 residues. Germline-derived CDR1 and CDR2 are WNHNN and SYGVQD (reference sequence). V was trimmed by 2 bases and J by 6 bases, leaving 5 bases between them. CDR3 in amino acids: CASSEAGNEQFF. CDR3 bases: TGCGCCAGCAGTGAGGCCGGCAATGAGCAGTTCTTC.

The chain couples TRBV18 to TRBJ2-7; 14 bases map to TRBD2. V was pared by 3 bases and J by 4 bases, with 2 bases of the junction left unmatched. Germline V lookup: CDR1 KGHSH, CDR2 LQKENI. The CDR3 loop spans 15 amino acids. CDR3 sequence reads: CASSPGTSGSYEQYF. CDR3 in DNA: TGTGCCAGCTCACCCGGGACTAGCGGGAGTTACGAGCAGTACTTC.

This chain links TRBV6-1 with TRBJ2-3; unclear D gene. The V end was cut by 0 bases, the J end by 10 bases, with 8 bases between. Germline V gene lookup returns CDR1 MNHNS and CDR2 SASEGT. CDR3 length: 12 residues. The CDR3 region has the DNA TGTGCCAGCAGTGAAGCGCGCGCTGCGCAGTATTTT. As protein: CASSEARAAQYF.

The CDR3 protein is CSVEDGVAGSSYNEQFF. In nucleotides, the CDR3 is TGCAGCGTTGAAGATGGAGTAGCGGGAAGCTCCTACAATGAGCAGTTCTTC. The chain combines TRBV29-1 with TRBJ2-1; 8 nucleotides align to TRBD2. Germline-derived CDR1 and CDR2 are SQVTM and ANQGSEA. This CDR3 is 17 amino acids long. The V gene end was trimmed by 0 bases and the J gene end by 0 bases; junction bases not matched to a gene: 7.

J is TRBJ2-4 and V is TRBV25-1; TRBD1 aligns across 7 bases. J gave up 11 bases and V 3 bases, and 4 bases lay outside the gene matches. This CDR3 has 12 residues. Per the germline V gene, CDR1 is MGHDK and CDR2 is SYGVNS. CDR3: CASSEQGEFQYF. The CDR3 DNA sequence: TGTGCCAGCAGTGAGCAGGGGGAATTTCAGTACTTC.

CDR3 region: CASGATSGIYQETQYF. CDR3 DNA: TGTGCCAGCGGGGCGACTAGCGGTATTTACCAAGAGACCCAGTACTTC. The V gene is TRBV6-6, the J gene TRBJ2-5; 9 positions agree with TRBD2. CDR3 length equals 16 residues. The germline CDR1 and CDR2 sequences are MNHNY and SVGAGI (reference sequence). Trimming at V came to 8 bases and at J to 0 bases, leaving 10 bases not matched to a gene.

The chain recombines TRBV29-1 with TRBJ2-3; D tentatively reads TRBD1 or TRBD2 (5 bases each). The CDR3 is made up of 14 amino acids. V was shortened by 4 bases and J by 1 base, with 12 bases between the two germline ends. Germline V gene data show CDR1 as SQVTM and CDR2 as ANQGSEA. CDR3 bases: TGCAGCGTTGGTTCTCAGGGAGGCACAGATACGCAGTATTTT. This sequence encodes CSVGSQGGTDTQYF.

This rearrangement joins TRBV4-1 to TRBJ2-3, with 8 bases that match TRBD2. Germline V lookup: CDR1 MGHRA, CDR2 YSYEKL. The V and J ends lost 1 base and 2 bases, in that order; junction bases with no gene match: 8. CDR3 length: 17 residues. This CDR3 is CASSQAGIAGITDTQYF. CDR3 DNA: TGCGCCAGCAGCCAAGCGGGAATAGCGGGAATCACAGATACGCAGTATTTT.

The gene calls are TRBV6-6 and TRBJ2-7; tentative D call: TRBD2 (6 bases). This CDR3 comprises 16 residues. CDR1 is MNHNY and CDR2 is SVGAGI in the germline V gene (reference sequence). Trimming left V 0 bases short and J 2 bases short, with 14 bases between. This CDR3 reads CASSYSEGWIAYEQYF. The CDR3 region has the DNA TGTGCCAGCAGTTACTCGGAGGGTTGGATCGCCTACGAGCAGTACTTC.

The chain carries TRBV20-1 and TRBJ2-5; no definite D call. Germline V gives CDR1 DFQATT, CDR2 SNEGSKA (reference sequence). Trimming took 3 bases from V and 4 from J, leaving 6 bases between them. The CDR3 is made up of 11 amino acids. In DNA form, the CDR3 reads TGCAGTGCTAGGCTGGGAGAGACCCAGTACTTC. Translating gives CSARLGETQYF.

This clone was detected once. The V gene is TRBV6-5, the J gene TRBJ2-7; 8 bases fit TRBD2. CDR1 and CDR2 (germline): MNHEY, SVGAGI. The trim removed 2 bases at V and 0 bases at J, leaving 0 bases unmatched. This CDR3 contains 14 residues. The CDR3 DNA sequence: TGTGCCAGCAGTTACAGCGGGAGCTCCTACGAGCAGTACTTC. Translated, it gives CASSYSGSSYEQYF.

The chain is built from TRBV5-1 and TRBJ1-2; D is perhaps TRBD1 (5 bases). Germline V lookup: CDR1 SGHRS, CDR2 YFSETQ. This CDR3 has 15 residues. The ends were cut back, 3 bases at V and 0 bases at J, with 12 bases in the middle. This CDR3 reads CASSSGDEANYGYTF. CDR3 DNA sequence: TGCGCCAGCAGCTCGGGGGACGAAGCTAACTATGGCTACACCTTC.

The rearrangement links TRBV27 to TRBJ2-7; 10 bases agree with TRBD2. J was trimmed by 2 bases and V by 5 bases; bases with no gene match: 6. This CDR3 has 15 amino acids. The V gene's germline CDR1 is MNHEY and CDR2 SMNVEV (reference sequence). The CDR3 sequence is CASSPALAGAYEQYF. CDR3 DNA: TGTGCCAGCAGTCCAGCTCTAGCGGGAGCCTACGAGCAGTACTTC.

V and J are TRBV14 and TRBJ1-1; 8 bases are shared with TRBD1. V trimming: 3 bases; J trimming: 5 bases; junction bases outside the gene matches: 5. Germline V gives CDR1 SGHDN, CDR2 FVKESK. CDR3 length: 14 residues. The CDR3 reads CASSQDRASTEAFF. The CDR3 DNA sequence: TGTGCCAGCAGCCAGGACAGGGCTAGTACTGAAGCTTTCTTT.

This chain joins TRBV4-1 and TRBJ2-1; TRBD2 aligns across 13 bases. The junction had 13 bases not matched to a gene; V was cut back by 2 bases and J by 0 bases. This CDR3 has 21 residues. The germline CDR1 and CDR2 sequences are MGHRA and YSYEKL. CDR3 sequence: CASSQPEVGLAGPSSYNEQFF. CDR3 nucleotides: TGCGCCAGCAGCCAACCTGAGGTGGGACTAGCGGGACCCAGCTCCTACAATGAGCAGTTCTTC.

The chain employs TRBV19 and TRBJ2-1; 8 nucleotides align to TRBD1. The germline CDR1 and CDR2 sequences are LNHDA and SQIVND (reference sequence). V shed 3 bases, J shed 6 bases, and the junction held 7 bases outside the gene matches. The CDR3 has 15 amino acids. The CDR3 here is CASSIAGTGSNEQFF. The DNA for the CDR3 is TGTGCCAGTAGTATCGCCGGGACAGGCTCCAATGAGCAGTTCTTC.

The chain is built from TRBV11-2 and TRBJ2-5; D possibly corresponds to TRBD2 (6 bases). V gave up 3 bases and J gave up 5 bases, with 22 bases separating them. The length of the CDR3 is 17 residues. From germline, CDR1 is SGHAT and CDR2 FQNNGV. Here the CDR3 reads CASSFRPRRASGETQYF. The CDR3 DNA reads as TGTGCCAGCAGCTTCCGGCCCCGGAGGGCCTCGGGGGAGACCCAGTACTTC.

The gene calls are TRBV5-1 and TRBJ1-1, with unresolved D. Trimming pared 6 bases from V and 5 bases from J, leaving 14 bases between. CDR1 SGHRS and CDR2 YFSETQ come from the germline V gene. The CDR3 contains 13 residues. The CDR3 bases are TGCGCCAGCACCCTTAGTTATGGAACTGAAGCTTTCTTT. Residues: CASTLSYGTEAFF.

The chain employs TRBV6-1 and TRBJ2-1; 12 bases agree with TRBD2. The CDR3 sequence is 15 residues long. V shed 9 bases, J shed 4 bases, and the junction held 7 bases outside the gene matches. Per germline, CDR1 MNHNS and CDR2 SASEGT. The CDR3 reads CASHRTSGGYNEQFF. Written as DNA, the CDR3 is TGTGCCAGTCACCGAACTAGCGGGGGGTACAATGAGCAGTTCTTC.

This clone has just a few counts. V gene TRBV28 combines with J gene TRBJ2-1; TRBD1 or TRBD2 may be the D gene (6 bases each). The germline V and J ends were trimmed by 5 bases and 8 bases, with 22 bases remaining between them. This CDR3 spans 16 amino acids. Germline V gene sequence: CDR1 MDHEN, CDR2 SYDVKM. DNA of the CDR3: TGTGCCAGCAGTCCAAGGGGGGCGCGGGGTAGGGATGAGCAGTTCTTC. Residues: CASSPRGARGRDEQFF.

The V and J genes are TRBV4-3 and TRBJ1-2; no firm D call. Germline V gives CDR1 LGHNA, CDR2 YSLEER. V gave up 1 base and J gave up 10 bases, with 10 bases separating them. The CDR3 consists of 12 residues. CDR3 in amino acids: CASSQGGSSYTF. CDR3 in DNA: TGCGCCAGCAGCCAAGGAGGCAGCTCCTACACCTTC.

The chain joins TRBV4-1 to TRBJ2-1; D is unclear. V was trimmed by 3 bases and J by 10 bases, leaving 16 bases between them. This CDR3 comprises 14 residues. The germline V gene has CDR1 MGHRA and CDR2 YSYEKL. CDR3 loop: CASSHPPRWSEQFF. The CDR3 coding sequence is TGCGCCAGCAGCCACCCCCCACGGTGGAGCGAGCAGTTCTTC.